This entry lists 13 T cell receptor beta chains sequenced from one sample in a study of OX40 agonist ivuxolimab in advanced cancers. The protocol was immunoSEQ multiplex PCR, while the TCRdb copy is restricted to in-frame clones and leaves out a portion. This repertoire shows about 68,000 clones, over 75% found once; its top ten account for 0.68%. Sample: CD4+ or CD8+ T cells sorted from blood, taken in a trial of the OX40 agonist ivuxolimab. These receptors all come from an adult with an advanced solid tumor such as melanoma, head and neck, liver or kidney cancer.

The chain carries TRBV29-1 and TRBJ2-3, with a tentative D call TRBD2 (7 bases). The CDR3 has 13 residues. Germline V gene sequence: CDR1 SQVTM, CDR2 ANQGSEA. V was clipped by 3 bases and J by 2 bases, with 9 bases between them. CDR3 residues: CSVEGGATDTQYF. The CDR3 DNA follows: TGCAGCGTTGAGGGGGGGGCCACAGATACGCAGTATTTT.

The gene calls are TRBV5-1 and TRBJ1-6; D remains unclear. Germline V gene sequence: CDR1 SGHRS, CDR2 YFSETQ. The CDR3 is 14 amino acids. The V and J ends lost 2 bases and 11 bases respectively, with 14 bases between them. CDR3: CASSFPGSRTPLHF. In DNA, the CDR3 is TGCGCCAGCAGCTTCCCGGGGAGCCGTACACCCCTCCACTTT. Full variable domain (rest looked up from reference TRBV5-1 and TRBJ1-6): KAGVTQTPRYLIKTRGQQVTLSCSPISGHRSVSWYQQTPGQGLQFLFEYFSETQRNKGNFPGRFSGRQFSNSRSEMNVSTLELGDSALYLCASSFPGSRTPLHFGNGTRLTVT.

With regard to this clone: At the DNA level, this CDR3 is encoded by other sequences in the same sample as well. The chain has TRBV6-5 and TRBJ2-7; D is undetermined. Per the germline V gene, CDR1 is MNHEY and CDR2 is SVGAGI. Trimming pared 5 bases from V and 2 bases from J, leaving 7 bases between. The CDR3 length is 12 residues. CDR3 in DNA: TGTGCCAGCAGTCCCGGACCCTACGAGCAGTACTTC. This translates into CASSPGPYEQYF.

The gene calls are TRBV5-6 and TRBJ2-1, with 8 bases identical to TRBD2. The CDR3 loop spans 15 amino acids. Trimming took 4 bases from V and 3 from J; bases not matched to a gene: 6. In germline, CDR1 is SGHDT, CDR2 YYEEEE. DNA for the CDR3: TGTGCCAGCAGCCGCGGGGGGAGGTTCTACAATGAGCAGTTCTTC. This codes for CASSRGGRFYNEQFF.

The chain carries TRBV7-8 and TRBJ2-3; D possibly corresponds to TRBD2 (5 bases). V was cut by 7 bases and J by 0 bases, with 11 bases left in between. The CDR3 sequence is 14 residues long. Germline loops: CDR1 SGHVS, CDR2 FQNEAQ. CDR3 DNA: TGTGCCAGCACCGACTACGGTAGCACAGATACGCAGTATTTT. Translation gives CASTDYGSTDTQYF.

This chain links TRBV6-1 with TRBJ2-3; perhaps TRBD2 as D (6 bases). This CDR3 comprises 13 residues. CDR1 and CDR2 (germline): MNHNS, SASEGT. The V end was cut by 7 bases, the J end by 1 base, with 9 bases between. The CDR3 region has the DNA TGTGCCAGCACCAGGAGGGGCACAGATACGCAGTATTTT. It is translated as CASTRRGTDTQYF.

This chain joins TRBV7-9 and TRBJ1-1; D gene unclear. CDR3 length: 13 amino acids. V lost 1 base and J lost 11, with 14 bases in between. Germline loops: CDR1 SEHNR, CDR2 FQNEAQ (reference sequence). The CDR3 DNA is TGTGCCAGCAGCTTAGAGGCGGGCTCCGGGGCTTTCTTT. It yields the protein CASSLEAGSGAFF.

The DNA of the CDR3 is TGTGCCAGAAGCTTGGCAGTGGGAGCGAACACTGAAGCTTTCTTT. Amino acids: CARSLAVGANTEAFF. The V call is TRBV5-3, the J call TRBJ1-1; D remains unclear. TRBV5-3 belongs to the ORF category, with a function that is uncertain. Trimming left V 0 bases short and J 1 base short, with 10 bases between. The CDR3 length is 15 residues.

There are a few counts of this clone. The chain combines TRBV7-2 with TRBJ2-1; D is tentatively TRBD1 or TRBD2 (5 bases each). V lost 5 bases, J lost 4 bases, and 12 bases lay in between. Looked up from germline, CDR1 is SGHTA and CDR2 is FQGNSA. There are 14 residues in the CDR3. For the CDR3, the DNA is TGTGCCAGCAGCCTACTCTGGGGGTACAATGAGCAGTTCTTC. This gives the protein CASSLLWGYNEQFF.

The CDR3 loop reads CASSTPGPLTEAFF. As DNA, the CDR3 is TGTGCCAGCAGTACTCCCGGACCATTAACCGAAGCTTTCTTT. J is TRBJ1-1 and V is TRBV6-6; D is uncertain. The CDR3 covers 14 residues. Looked up from germline, CDR1 is MNHNY and CDR2 is SVGAGI (reference sequence). V shed 5 bases and J shed 8 bases, with 18 bases lying between them.

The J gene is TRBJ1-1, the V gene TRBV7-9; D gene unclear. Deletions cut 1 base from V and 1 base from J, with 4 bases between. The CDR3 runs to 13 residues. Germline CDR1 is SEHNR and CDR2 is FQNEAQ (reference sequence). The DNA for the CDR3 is TGTGCCAGCAGCTTAGAACAGAACACTGAAGCTTTCTTT. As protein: CASSLEQNTEAFF.

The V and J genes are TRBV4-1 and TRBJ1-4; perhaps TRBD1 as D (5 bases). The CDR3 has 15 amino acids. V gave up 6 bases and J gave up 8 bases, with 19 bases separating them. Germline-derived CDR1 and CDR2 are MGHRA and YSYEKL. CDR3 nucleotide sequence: TGCGCCAGCAGACCCAGGGAGGCGTTTGAGGAAAAACTGTTTTTT. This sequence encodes CASRPREAFEEKLFF.

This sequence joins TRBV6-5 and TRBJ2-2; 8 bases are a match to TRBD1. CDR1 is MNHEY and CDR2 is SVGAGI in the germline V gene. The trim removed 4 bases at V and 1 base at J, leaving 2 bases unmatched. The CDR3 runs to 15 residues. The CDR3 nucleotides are TGTGCCAGCAGTTGGGACAGGCTGAACACCGGGGAGCTGTTTTTT. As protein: CASSWDRLNTGELFF.